One sample yielded the 23 T cell receptor beta chains listed below, sequenced in a study of shared clonotypes between healthy human individuals (dated by TCRdb to 2020 to 2022). Library preparation was by the immunoSEQ multiplex PCR assay. This is the immuneACCESS table as TCRdb keeps it, with only in-frame sequences that have V and J called. A part of the clones is gone; compared with another copy, unresolved V genes explain less than half, and the rest is unexplained. The sample contains 2 million or so clones, approximately 94% of them found a single time. The ten biggest clones cover roughly 1% of the sample. CD8 naive samples consisted of CD45RO-negative cells that were positively selected for CCR7, yielding a CD45RA+CCR7+ population without TemRA cells. Sequenced sample: naive CD8+ T cells sorted from blood. The cell subset or site label here, explained by the study, means: CD45RA+CCR7+. Source of these receptors: a young man in good health.

The CDR3 DNA follows: TGTGCCAGCTCACCAAAGGACAGGGTATACAATGAGCAGTTCTTC. Amino acid sequence: CASSPKDRVYNEQFF. This chain links TRBV18 with TRBJ2-1; 8 nucleotides agree with TRBD1. CDR1 is KGHSH, CDR2 LQKENI, per germline. The V segment lost 2 bases and the J segment 4 bases; nucleotides outside the gene matches: 4. This CDR3 has 15 residues.

The rearrangement joins TRBV10-1 to TRBJ1-2; D is ambiguous. CDR1 WNHNN and CDR2 SYGVQD come from the germline V gene (reference sequence). The CDR3 sequence is 15 residues long. Trimming left V 0 bases short and J 10 bases short, with 18 bases between. The CDR3 reads CASSESPANLRSYTF. For the CDR3, the DNA is TGCGCCAGCAGTGAGTCACCGGCGAACCTGAGATCCTACACCTTC.

The chain uses TRBV13 and TRBJ2-7, with a weak D call TRBD1 (5 bases). Deletions cut 9 bases from V and 2 bases from J, with 17 bases between. The CDR3 consists of 14 residues. In germline, CDR1 is PRHDT, CDR2 FYEKMQ (reference sequence). The CDR3 bases are TGTGCCAGTTCACAGGAGTCTCAGACCTACGAGCAGTACTTC. As protein: CASSQESQTYEQYF.

This chain uses TRBV27 with TRBJ1-5, with 8 nucleotides matching TRBD1. Losses at the gene ends were 5 bases for V and 6 bases for J; bases not matched to a gene: 6. This CDR3 has 14 residues. CDR1 and CDR2 (germline): MNHEY, SMNVEV (reference sequence). The CDR3 bases are TGTGCCAGCAGTCCGGACAGGGTCAGTCAGCCCCAGCATTTT. Translating gives CASSPDRVSQPQHF.

The chain links TRBV28 to TRBJ2-7, with TRBD2 identical over 10 bases. Trimming at V came to 3 bases and at J to 6 bases, leaving 17 bases not matched to a gene. CDR3 length: 18 residues. Germline V gene data show CDR1 as MDHEN and CDR2 as SYDVKM. The chain's CDR3 is CASSFGASGGFWVSEQYF. The CDR3 nucleotides are TGTGCCAGCAGTTTTGGGGCTAGCGGGGGCTTTTGGGTCAGCGAGCAGTACTTC.

This clone is a singleton in its sample. The V and J genes are TRBV9 and TRBJ2-7; D gene uncertain. V was cut by 1 base and J by 0 bases, with 11 bases left in between. There are 15 residues in the CDR3. Germline V gene data show CDR1 as SGDLS and CDR2 as YYNGEE. The CDR3 region has the DNA TGTGCCAGCAGCGTATGGGGTGCGAGCTCCTACGAGCAGTACTTC. Encoded protein: CASSVWGASSYEQYF.

This chain joins TRBV28 and TRBJ1-4; TRBD1 matches at 7 bases. This CDR3 spans 17 amino acids. CDR1 is MDHEN and CDR2 is SYDVKM in the germline V gene. V shed 5 bases, J shed 8 bases, and the junction held 17 bases outside the gene matches. CDR3 coding DNA: TGTGCCAGCAGTCCTGCCCTCCTAGGGGGCAAGGGGGAAAAACTGTTTTTT. Translated, it gives CASSPALLGGKGEKLFF.

This sequence joins TRBV29-1 and TRBJ1-3; 9 positions match TRBD1. CDR3 length: 16 amino acids. V dropped 3 bases and J dropped 0; count of bases not matched to a gene: 6. Germline CDR1 and CDR2: SQVTM and ANQGSEA. The chain's CDR3 is CSVDGGTGTSGNTIYF. CDR3 bases: TGCAGCGTTGATGGGGGGACAGGGACCTCTGGAAACACCATATATTTT.

Turning to this clone: This specimen includes other DNA sequences encoding the same CDR3. For the CDR3, the DNA is TGTGCCAGCAGTTTGGCGGGAGACTACAATGAGCAGTTCTTC. It yields the protein CASSLAGDYNEQFF. This chain connects TRBV27 to TRBJ2-1, with 7 nucleotides matching TRBD2. The CDR3 is made up of 14 amino acids. Germline CDR1 reads MNHEY; CDR2 reads SMNVEV (reference sequence). With V trimmed by 3 bases and J by 3 bases, 2 bases remained unmatched.

A note on this clone: The sample holds other DNA sequences that translate to the same CDR3. The V and J genes are TRBV6-5 and TRBJ1-1; D is ambiguous. The CDR3 covers 11 residues. V lost 2 bases to trimming and J lost 8 bases, with 6 bases between them. Germline assignment: CDR1 MNHEY and CDR2 SVGAGI. The CDR3 DNA reads as TGTGCCAGCAGTTACGGGCAGGAAGCTTTCTTT. Translating gives CASSYGQEAFF.

This CDR3 reads CASSAGGSPLHF. The CDR3 DNA follows: TGTGCCAGCAGCGCAGGGGGTTCACCCCTCCACTTT. This rearrangement joins TRBV6-5 to TRBJ1-6, with 7 bases lining up with TRBD1. The CDR3 extends over 12 amino acids. The germline V gene has CDR1 MNHEY and CDR2 SVGAGI. Germline trimming cut 6 bases from V and 9 bases from J; bases unmatched to any gene: 2.

In regard to this clone: This sample also contains other DNA sequences that code for the same CDR3. The gene calls are TRBV5-6 and TRBJ2-1, with TRBD1 matching 9 bases. After removal of 4 bases from V and 4 bases from J, the junction contained 3 bases not matched to a gene. Germline loops: CDR1 SGHDT, CDR2 YYEEEE. The CDR3 sequence is 14 residues long. The CDR3 nucleotides are TGTGCCAGCAGCCCGGGACAGGGTTACAATGAGCAGTTCTTC. This translates into CASSPGQGYNEQFF.

This chain joins TRBV6-5 and TRBJ2-1; no clear D. V was shortened by 2 bases and J by 0 bases, with 11 bases between the two germline ends. The V gene's germline CDR1 is MNHEY and CDR2 SVGAGI. CDR3 length equals 16 residues. CDR3 nucleotide sequence: TGTGCCAGCAGTTACAGGGCGATTCTCTCCTACAATGAGCAGTTCTTC. It is translated as CASSYRAILSYNEQFF.

The rearrangement uses TRBV10-1 and TRBJ2-7; the D gene is possibly TRBD2 (6 bases). The CDR3 extends over 22 amino acids. From germline, CDR1 is WNHNN and CDR2 SYGVQD (reference sequence). The V end lost 0 bases, the J end lost 5 bases, and 35 bases lay between the germline ends. CDR3 DNA sequence: TGCGCCAGCAGTGAGTCTGGCAGGGACTCCCTAGTAATGGGCACCACCCCTGACGAGCAGTACTTC. The encoded protein is CASSESGRDSLVMGTTPDEQYF.

The genes are TRBV7-2 and TRBJ1-6; the D gene is possibly TRBD1 (5 bases). Germline V gene data show CDR1 as SGHTA and CDR2 as FQGNSA. The CDR3 contains 16 residues. The V gene lost 1 base and the J gene lost 5 bases, with 12 bases spanning the gap. The CDR3: CASSLEVAGNNSPLHF. The CDR3 DNA follows: TGTGCCAGCAGCTTAGAGGTTGCAGGGAATAATTCACCCCTCCACTTT.

This clone was detected once. DNA of the CDR3: TGTGCCAGCAGCGGGCGCCGGGACTGGGGCCCTTATGAGGAGACCCAGTACTTC. Its translation: CASSGRRDWGPYEETQYF. J is TRBJ2-5 and V is TRBV11-2; possible D gene TRBD2, 6 bases. This CDR3 contains 18 residues. The V and J ends lost 5 bases and 5 bases respectively, with 27 bases between them. Per the germline V gene, CDR1 is SGHAT and CDR2 is FQNNGV. The entire variable domain, with the rest obtained from reference TRBV11-2 and TRBJ2-5, is as follows: EAGVAQSPRYKIIEKRQSVAFWCNPISGHATLYWYQQILGQGPKLLIQFQNNGVVDDSQLPKDRFSAERLKGVDSTLKIQPAKLEDSAVYLCASSGRRDWGPYEETQYFGPGTRLLVL.

The chain uses TRBV15 and TRBJ2-7; D gene unclear. Germline CDR1 LNHNV, CDR2 YYDKDF (reference sequence). CDR3 length equals 13 residues. Trimming shortened V by 3 bases and J by 3 bases, and 9 bases separated the two germline ends. The CDR3 region is CATSSGLDYEQYF. CDR3 nucleotides: TGTGCCACCAGCAGTGGCCTAGACTACGAGCAGTACTTC.

Of note for this clone: The same CDR3 is also encoded by other DNA sequences in this sample. The rearrangement links TRBV6-1 to TRBJ2-5; D call uncertain. Trimming removed 2 bases from V and 5 bases from J, with 3 bases in between. This CDR3 is built from 11 residues. Germline CDR1 is MNHNS and CDR2 is SASEGT. CDR3 sequence reads: CASSEPETQYF. CDR3 DNA sequence: TGTGCCAGCAGTGAACCTGAGACCCAGTACTTC.

This chain joins TRBV9 and TRBJ2-1; 10 positions agree with TRBD2. CDR3 size: 16 residues. CDR1 is SGDLS, CDR2 YYNGEE, per germline. J was trimmed by 3 bases and V by 4 bases; bases with no gene match: 7. CDR3 residues: CASSPTLAGVYNEQFF. The CDR3 nucleotides read TGTGCCAGCAGCCCTACCCTAGCGGGGGTCTACAATGAGCAGTTCTTC.

V is TRBV14 and J is TRBJ2-7; 9 positions match TRBD1. Germline V gene sequence: CDR1 SGHDN, CDR2 FVKESK. The CDR3 is made up of 15 amino acids. J lost 4 bases, V lost 1 base, and 5 bases had no gene match. CDR3 sequence: CASSQARQGVYEQYF. The CDR3 bases are TGTGCCAGCAGCCAAGCAAGACAGGGGGTGTACGAGCAGTACTTC.

The chain joins TRBV13 to TRBJ2-2; D call uncertain. The CDR3 consists of 12 residues. Trimming cost V 2 bases and J 6 bases, with 4 bases left between them. Germline assignment: CDR1 PRHDT and CDR2 FYEKMQ (reference sequence). The CDR3 DNA reads TGTGCCAGCAGCTTACGGGCCGGGGAGCTGTTTTTT. This encodes CASSLRAGELFF.

V usage is TRBV7-9 and J usage is TRBJ2-1; 7 nucleotides agree with TRBD2. CDR1 and CDR2 from the germline V gene are SEHNR and FQNEAQ (reference sequence). V lost 4 bases and J lost 7; bases outside the gene matches: 7. This CDR3 has 14 residues. The CDR3, as DNA: TGTGCCAGCAGCTCCTCCTGGGGGGGGAATGAGCAGTTCTTC. Its translation: CASSSSWGGNEQFF.

The V gene is TRBV27, the J gene TRBJ1-2, with TRBD1 identical over 10 bases. Germline V gene lookup returns CDR1 MNHEY and CDR2 SMNVEV (reference sequence). This CDR3 comprises 17 residues. With 0 bases clipped from V and 5 bases from J, the junction kept 9 bases outside the gene matches. The CDR3 protein is CASSLSVGDRGVYGYTF. As DNA, the CDR3 is TGTGCCAGCAGTTTATCGGTCGGGGACAGGGGAGTGTATGGCTACACCTTC.